A single sample gave rise to the 11 T cell receptor beta chains below, sequenced in a study of CD8 T cells in Susac syndrome. The RNA, about 0.5 to 1 ug, was put through reverse transcription using random hexamers. In TCRdb, the immunoSEQ multiplex PCR reads were re-called with MiXCR into one record per CDR3 protein. The sample includes about 120,000 distinct CDR3 sequences, less than 95% of them seen just once. The sequencing sample was made of CD4+ T cells from PBMCs. These receptors came from a human donor in good health.

The table lists this clonotype with a count of one. This chain links TRBV12-5 with TRBJ2-6; D is uncertain. CDR1 and CDR2 (germline): LGHNT, FRNRAP. This CDR3 comprises 13 residues. Between the trimmed V and J ends, which lost 5 bases and 0 bases, there was a span of 2 bases. The CDR3 coding sequence is TGTGCTAGTGGTGCCTCTGGGGCCAACGTCCTGACTTTC. It is translated as CASGASGANVLTF.

The V gene is TRBV14, the J gene TRBJ2-3; D gene unclear. The V and J ends lost 1 base and 7 bases respectively, with 6 bases between them. Germline loops: CDR1 SGHDN, CDR2 FVKESK. The CDR3 consists of 12 residues. This chain's CDR3 is CASSQGVNTQYF. CDR3 in DNA: TGTGCCAGCAGCCAAGGTGTAAATACGCAGTATTTT.

The J gene is TRBJ2-5, the V gene TRBV12-3 or TRBV12-4, with D unresolved. Deletions cut 7 bases from V and 1 base from J, with 13 bases between. CDR3 length equals 14 residues. The CDR3 region has the DNA TGTGCCAGCAAGGGATCCCACGTCCAAGAGACCCAGTACTTC. It is translated as CASKGSHVQETQYF.

This sequence joins TRBV24-1 and TRBJ2-3; 10 positions agree with TRBD2. Germline trimming cut 3 bases from V and 2 bases from J; bases unmatched to any gene: 4. Germline loops: CDR1 KGHDR, CDR2 SFDVKD. The CDR3 runs to 16 residues. The CDR3 sequence: CATSDPSGSSTDTQYF. The CDR3 DNA follows: TGTGCCACCAGTGATCCTAGCGGGAGCTCCACAGATACGCAGTATTTT.

The table lists this clonotype with a count of one. The V gene is TRBV18, the J gene TRBJ2-7; D may be TRBD1 or TRBD2 (5 bases each). CDR1 is KGHSH and CDR2 is LQKENI in the germline V gene. V gave up 0 bases and J gave up 3 bases, with 12 bases separating them. The CDR3 sequence is 15 residues long. CDR3 in amino acids: CASSPPGTELYEQYF. The CDR3 DNA is TGTGCCAGCTCACCACCCGGGACGGAGCTCTACGAGCAGTACTTC.

This rearrangement joins TRBV3-1 to TRBJ2-1; no firm D call. The V end lost 2 bases, the J end lost 6 bases, and 8 bases lay between the germline ends. This CDR3 spans 13 amino acids. Germline CDR1 reads LGHDT; CDR2 reads YNNKEL (reference sequence). The CDR3 DNA follows: TGTGCCAGCAGCCAAACGAGACTCAATGAGCAGTTCTTC. Protein product: CASSQTRLNEQFF.

This clonotype showed up just once. The chain carries TRBV19 and TRBJ2-2; 10 nucleotides agree with TRBD2. This CDR3 region has 14 residues. CDR1 is LNHDA and CDR2 is SQIVND in the germline V gene (reference sequence). Unmatched junction bases numbered 7, after V lost 8 bases and J lost 7 bases. CDR3 sequence: CASSGTSASGELFF. DNA of the CDR3: TGTGCCAGTTCCGGGACTAGCGCGAGCGGGGAGCTGTTTTTT.

V gene TRBV27 combines with J gene TRBJ1-2; no definite D call. Deletions cut 4 bases from V and 1 base from J, with 13 bases between. The CDR3 loop spans 15 amino acids. Germline-derived CDR1 and CDR2 are MNHEY and SMNVEV (reference sequence). CDR3 region: CASSSWTAINYGYTF. The CDR3 DNA is TGTGCCAGCAGTTCTTGGACCGCAATTAACTATGGCTACACCTTC.

This clonotype was seen just once. CDR3 sequence reads: CASSLGWEGRNEQFF. CDR3 DNA: TGTGCCAGCAGTTTAGGGTGGGAGGGCCGCAATGAGCAGTTCTTC. The chain employs TRBV12-3 or TRBV12-4 and TRBJ2-1; 7 bases agree with TRBD2. This CDR3 is 15 amino acids long. Germline trimming cut 1 base from V and 6 bases from J; bases unmatched to any gene: 6.

The chain links TRBV19 to TRBJ2-4; the match to TRBD1 covers 7 bases. The length of the CDR3 is 15 residues. The germline V gene encodes CDR1 LNHDA and CDR2 SQIVND (reference sequence). The trim removed 6 bases at V and 4 bases at J, leaving 9 bases unmatched. The CDR3 spells CASRDKDRKKNIQYF. DNA for the CDR3: TGTGCCAGTAGAGACAAGGACAGGAAGAAAAACATTCAGTACTTC.

The V gene is TRBV5-1, the J gene TRBJ2-3; D not resolved. Deletions cut 0 bases from V and 2 bases from J, with 7 bases between. The length of the CDR3 is 14 residues. Germline assignment: CDR1 SGHRS and CDR2 YFSETQ. The CDR3 nucleotides are TGCGCCAGCAGCTTGGTAGGCAACACAGATACGCAGTATTTT. Translating it yields CASSLVGNTDTQYF. Together with reference TRBV5-1 and TRBJ2-3, the CDR3 gives the full variable domain: KAGVTQTPRYLIKTRGQQVTLSCSPISGHRSVSWYQQTPGQGLQFLFEYFSETQRNKGNFPGRFSGRQFSNSRSEMNVSTLELGDSALYLCASSLVGNTDTQYFGPGTRLTVL.